Sequencing of this T cell receptor (beta chain) was carried out in a study of T cell responses to AZD1222 COVID-19 vaccine. Study-wide findings and caveats: The study reported that nearly half of spike-specific TCRs target unmutated variant regions. Mostly white British, mostly female donors; authors suggested clonal diversity may be underestimated. Spike-wide vaccine-associated CD4 TCRs dominated at 160-218 and 743-854.

V lost 3 bases, J lost 9 bases, and 28 bases stayed unmatched. Germline CDR1 and CDR2: LGHDT and YNNKEL (reference sequence). The CDR3 is made up of 20 amino acids. With respect to this clone: What it binds is not known.

Clones were read by immunoSEQ multiplex PCR, and TCRdb kept only the in-frame ones, dropping some. The repertoire holds about 140,000 clones, with roughly 89% as singletons. This chain links TRBV3-1 (or the pseudogene TRBV3-2) with TRBJ2-7, with TRBD2 matching over 8 bases. The receptor comes from an adult in good health. This specimen was peripheral blood, taken on day 0 of AZD1222 vaccination. The CDR3 region is CASSHLLPRVGSGIHSGQYF. As DNA, the CDR3 is TGTGCCAGCAGCCACCTTCTTCCCCGCGTGGGTAGCGGGATCCACTCCGGGCAGTACTTC.